These 24 T cell receptor beta chains originate from one sample sequenced in a study of monozygotic twins with inflammatory bowel disease. TCRdb re-called the 5' RACE reads; every CDR3 protein appears as one record, without DNA. This sample's clone table lists about 300,000 distinct CDR3 sequences. The sample was blood. The origin of the receptors is a human donor with ulcerative colitis or Crohn's disease, or a healthy co-twin of an affected twin (not recorded which).

The chain uses TRBV10-1 and TRBJ2-7; as DNA is missing, the TRBD1 call by TCRdb cannot be tested. The CDR3 sequence is 12 residues long. Per germline, CDR1 WNHNN and CDR2 SYGVQD (reference sequence). The CDR3 spells CASSRTGYEQYF.

The CDR3 loop is CASRRTREGGEQFF. The chain links TRBV7-2 to TRBJ2-1; TCRdb proposes TRBD2, but this gene call is untestable without DNA. CDR1 SGHTA and CDR2 FQGNSA come from the germline V gene. CDR3 size: 14 residues.

This sequence joins TRBV5-1 and TRBJ1-1. The CDR3 is made up of 15 amino acids. Germline CDR1 reads SGHRS; CDR2 reads YFSETQ. The CDR3 sequence: CASSFASGMNTEAFF.

This chain uses TRBV6-1 with TRBJ1-4; the D call of TRBD1 rests on TCRdb alone, since no DNA is present to check it. The CDR3 runs 15 residues. Germline V gene sequence: CDR1 MNHNS, CDR2 SASEGT. The CDR3 loop is CASSDPGRSREKLFF.

This sequence joins TRBV7-2 and TRBJ2-3; the D call from TCRdb, TRBD1, cannot be confirmed without DNA. This CDR3 contains 14 residues. Germline-derived CDR1 and CDR2 are SGHTA and FQGNSA. CDR3 loop: CASSFPPPGPAEYF. The variable domain in full, with the rest retrieved from reference TRBV7-2 and TRBJ2-3, is GAGVSQSPSNKVTEKGKDVELRCDPISGHTALYWYRQSLGQGLEFLIYFQGNSAPDKSGLPSDRFSAERTGGSVSTLTIQRTQQEDSAVYLCASSFPPPGPAEYFGPGTRLTVL.

The chain recombines TRBV4-2 with TRBJ2-4; TCRdb selects TRBD1, and the lack of DNA leaves this call unchecked. The germline V gene encodes CDR1 LGHNA and CDR2 YNFKEQ. The CDR3 length is 15 residues. CDR3 loop: CASSPQGAAANIRYF.

V and J are TRBV5-6 and TRBJ2-7; absent DNA, TCRdb's TRBD1 call cannot be checked. CDR1 is SGHDT and CDR2 is YYEEEE in the germline V gene. The CDR3 has 13 residues. Here the CDR3 reads CASSKDRDYEQYF. Drawing the rest from reference TRBV5-6 and TRBJ2-7, the complete variable domain is DAGVTQSPTHLIKTRGQQVTLRCSPKSGHDTVSWYQQALGQGPQFIFQYYEEEERQRGNFPDRFSGHQFPNYSSELNVNALLLGDSALYLCASSKDRDYEQYFGPGTRLTVT.

The gene calls are TRBV12-3 or TRBV12-4 and TRBJ1-1; the D gene TCRdb calls, TRBD1, cannot be checked with no DNA. There are 15 residues in the CDR3. The CDR3 sequence: CASSTGQGRGTEAFF.

The chain employs TRBV15 and TRBJ2-2. Germline-derived CDR1 and CDR2 are LNHNV and YYDKDF (reference sequence). CDR3 size: 14 residues. The CDR3 loop is CATSRIENTGELFF.

The genes are TRBV9 and TRBJ2-3; as DNA is missing, the TRBD1 call by TCRdb cannot be tested. CDR3 size: 15 residues. Germline CDR1 reads SGDLS; CDR2 reads YYNGEE. The CDR3 reads CASSVEGGPTDTQYF.

The V gene is TRBV6-1, the J gene TRBJ2-3; the D call from TCRdb, TRBD1, cannot be confirmed without DNA. Germline V gives CDR1 MNHNS, CDR2 SASEGT. This CDR3 is built from 12 residues. CDR3 residues: CAIRQDTDTQYF.

This chain joins TRBV19 and TRBJ2-3. Germline CDR1 reads LNHDA; CDR2 reads SQIVND (reference sequence). This CDR3 spans 17 amino acids. The CDR3 reads CASSIDRETEDPDTQYF.

This chain links TRBV9 with TRBJ2-2; absent DNA, TCRdb's TRBD1 call cannot be checked. The CDR3 extends over 16 amino acids. Germline values: CDR1 SGDLS, CDR2 YYNGEE. CDR3 sequence: CASSPQAGAITGELFF.

The gene calls are TRBV28 and TRBJ2-1; TCRdb selects TRBD1, and the lack of DNA leaves this call unchecked. Germline V gene sequence: CDR1 MDHEN, CDR2 SYDVKM. The CDR3 spans 13 residues. CDR3 amino acids: CASMVAGRDEQFF.

The chain couples TRBV7-2 to TRBJ2-7; TCRdb's D call, TRBD1, is unchecked because there is no DNA. The CDR3 runs to 13 residues. The V gene's germline CDR1 is SGHTA and CDR2 FQGNSA. CDR3 sequence reads: CASSRDRGAEQYF.

The J gene is TRBJ2-7, the V gene TRBV27; absent DNA, TCRdb's TRBD2 call cannot be checked. The V gene's germline CDR1 is MNHEY and CDR2 SMNVEV (reference sequence). The CDR3 is 14 amino acids. The CDR3 region is CASNRLAGDYEQYF.

The chain uses TRBV5-1 and TRBJ1-1. The CDR3 is 14 amino acids. Germline CDR1 and CDR2: SGHRS and YFSETQ. The CDR3 reads CASSLRWMNTEAFF.

The CDR3 reads CDSTTALMPETQYF. This sequence joins TRBV5-1 and TRBJ2-5; the TCRdb D gene call, TRBD1, has no DNA to confirm it. There are 14 residues in the CDR3. CDR1 and CDR2 (germline): SGHRS, YFSETQ.

The rearrangement joins TRBV20-1 to TRBJ2-5; TCRdb lists TRBD1, though no DNA is available to test this call. CDR3 length equals 15 residues. Germline V lookup: CDR1 DFQATT, CDR2 SNEGSKA (reference sequence). The CDR3 spells CSARMLSGQGETQYF.

The chain links TRBV7-2 to TRBJ1-2. Germline loops: CDR1 SGHTA, CDR2 FQGNSA. This CDR3 has 12 residues. The CDR3 reads CASSLLRGGYTF.

This chain joins TRBV6-2 or TRBV6-3 and TRBJ1-5. CDR1 and CDR2 from the germline V gene are MNHEY and SVGEGT. The CDR3 length is 12 residues. This CDR3 reads CASAGLAQPQHF.

This rearrangement joins TRBV4-3 to TRBJ2-1; TCRdb calls TRBD2, which cannot be checked without DNA. In germline, CDR1 is LGHNA, CDR2 YSLEER. The CDR3 spans 14 residues. The CDR3: CASSRNPGANEQFF.

The gene calls are TRBV20-1 and TRBJ2-5. This CDR3 is 16 amino acids long. CDR1 DFQATT and CDR2 SNEGSKA come from the germline V gene (reference sequence). CDR3 in amino acids: CSASTPLEGSQETQYF.

The chain uses TRBV5-4 and TRBJ2-7; the TCRdb call, TRBD1, lacks DNA for checking. CDR3 size: 13 residues. Germline-derived CDR1 and CDR2 are SGHNT and YYREEE (reference sequence). CDR3 region: CASSYDRLREQYF.